This T cell receptor (beta chain) was observed in a study of T cell repertoires in cytomegalovirus infection. Study-wide background: Both recently identified HLA-C-restricted and well-studied HLA-B-restricted CMV epitopes were used in the study. Through public TCR beta signatures, both CMV infection and matching HLA type were indicated.

This CDR3 region has 15 residues. Trimming stripped 2 bases from V and 5 bases from J, with 13 bases between. Germline lookup yields CDR1 MNHEY and CDR2 SMNVEV (reference sequence). Using its own MiXCR run on the reads, TCRdb lists one record per CDR3 protein. Counted here are fewer than 850,000 distinct CDR3 sequences, approximately 32% occurring once; the ten biggest clones make up around 13%. Of note for this clonotype: Its target is unknown.

The receptor comes from a human donor in good health (CMV status not recorded). Some clones in this sample may be carry-over from other donors' samples. The gene calls are TRBV27 and TRBJ2-1, with D possibly matching TRBD2 (6 bases). The specimen comprised cultured CD8+ T cells from PBMCs, sampled from culture after CMV antigen stimulation. The CDR3 DNA follows: TGTGCCAGCAGTTTACCGGGACTGCTCCACAATGAGCAGTTCTTC. Translated: CASSLPGLLHNEQFF.